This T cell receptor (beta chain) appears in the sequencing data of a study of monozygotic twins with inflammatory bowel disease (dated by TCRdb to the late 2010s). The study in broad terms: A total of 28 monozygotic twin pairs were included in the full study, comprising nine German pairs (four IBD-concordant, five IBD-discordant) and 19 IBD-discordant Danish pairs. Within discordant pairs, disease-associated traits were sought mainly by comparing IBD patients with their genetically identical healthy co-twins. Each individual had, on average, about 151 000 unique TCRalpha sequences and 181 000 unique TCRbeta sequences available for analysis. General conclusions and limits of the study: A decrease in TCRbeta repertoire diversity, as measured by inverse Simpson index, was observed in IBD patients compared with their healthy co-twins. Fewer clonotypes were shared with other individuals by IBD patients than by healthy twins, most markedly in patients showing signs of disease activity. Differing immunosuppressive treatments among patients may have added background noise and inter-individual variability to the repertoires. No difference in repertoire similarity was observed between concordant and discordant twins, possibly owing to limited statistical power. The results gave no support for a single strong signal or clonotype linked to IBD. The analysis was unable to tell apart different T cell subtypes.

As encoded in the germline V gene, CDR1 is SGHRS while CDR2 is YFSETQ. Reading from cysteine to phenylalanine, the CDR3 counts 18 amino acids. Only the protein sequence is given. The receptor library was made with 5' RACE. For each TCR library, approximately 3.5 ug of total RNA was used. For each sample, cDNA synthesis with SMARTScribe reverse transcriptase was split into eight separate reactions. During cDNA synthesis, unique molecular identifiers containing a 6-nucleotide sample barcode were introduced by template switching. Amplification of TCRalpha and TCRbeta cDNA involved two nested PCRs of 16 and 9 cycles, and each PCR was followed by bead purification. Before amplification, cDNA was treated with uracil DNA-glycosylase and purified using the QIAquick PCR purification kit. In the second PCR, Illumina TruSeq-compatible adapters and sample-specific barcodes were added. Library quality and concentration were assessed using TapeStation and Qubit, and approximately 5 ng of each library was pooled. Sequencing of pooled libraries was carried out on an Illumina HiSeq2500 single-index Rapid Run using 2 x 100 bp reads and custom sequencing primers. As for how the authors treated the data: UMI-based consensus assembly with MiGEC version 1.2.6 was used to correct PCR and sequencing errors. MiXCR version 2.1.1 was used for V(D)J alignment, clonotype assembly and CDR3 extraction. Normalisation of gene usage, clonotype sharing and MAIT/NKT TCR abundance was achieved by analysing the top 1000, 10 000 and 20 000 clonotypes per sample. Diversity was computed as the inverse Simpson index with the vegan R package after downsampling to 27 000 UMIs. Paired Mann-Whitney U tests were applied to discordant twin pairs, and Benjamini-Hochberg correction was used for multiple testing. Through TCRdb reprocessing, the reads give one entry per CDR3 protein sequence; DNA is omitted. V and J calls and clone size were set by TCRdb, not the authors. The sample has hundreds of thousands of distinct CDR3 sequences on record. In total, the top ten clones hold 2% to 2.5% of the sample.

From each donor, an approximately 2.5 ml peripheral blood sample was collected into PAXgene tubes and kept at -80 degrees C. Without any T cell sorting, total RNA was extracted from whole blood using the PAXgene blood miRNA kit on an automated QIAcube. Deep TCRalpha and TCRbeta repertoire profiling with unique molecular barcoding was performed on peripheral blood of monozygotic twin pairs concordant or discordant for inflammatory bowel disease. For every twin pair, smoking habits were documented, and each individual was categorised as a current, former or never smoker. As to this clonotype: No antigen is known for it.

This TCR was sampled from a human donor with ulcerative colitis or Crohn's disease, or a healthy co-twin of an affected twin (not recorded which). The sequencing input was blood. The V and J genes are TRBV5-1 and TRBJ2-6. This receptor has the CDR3 CASSLGQRSPSGANVLTF.